Listed here are 32 T cell receptor beta chains from one sample, sequenced in a study of T cell responses to AZD1222 COVID-19 vaccine. Repertoires were generated with immunoSEQ multiplex PCR, while TCRdb's copy carries only in-frame clones and drops some. The sample shows over 50,000 clones, approximately 80% of them seen only once. This specimen was peripheral blood, taken 28 days after the second AZD1222 dose. These receptors all stem from an adult who received the AZD1222 COVID-19 vaccine.

This clone was observed once. The chain links TRBV27 to TRBJ2-6; TRBD2 aligns across 7 bases. Germline assignment: CDR1 MNHEY and CDR2 SMNVEV (reference sequence). Germline trimming cut 6 bases from V and 0 bases from J; bases unmatched to any gene: 8. The length of the CDR3 is 17 residues. The CDR3 DNA reads as TGTGCCAGCAGCTCCATAGGGACTACCTCTGGGGCCAACGTCCTGACTTTC. Its translation is CASSSIGTTSGANVLTF. Complete variable domain (other parts from reference TRBV27 and TRBJ2-6): EAQVTQNPRYLITVTGKKLTVTCSQNMNHEYMSWYRQDPGLGLRQIYYSMNVEVTDKGDVPEGYKVSRKEKRNFPLILESPSPNQTSLYFCASSSIGTTSGANVLTFGAGSRLTVL.

This chain joins TRBV14 and TRBJ1-1; D is possibly TRBD1 (5 bases). V was clipped by 1 base and J by 6 bases, with 6 bases between them. The CDR3 is made up of 12 amino acids. Looked up from germline, CDR1 is SGHDN and CDR2 is FVKESK. For the CDR3, the DNA is TGTGCCAGCAGCCAAGGGGGGGCTGAAGCTTTCTTT. It is translated as CASSQGGAEAFF. The variable domain in full, with the rest retrieved from reference TRBV14 and TRBJ1-1, is EAGVTQFPSHSVIEKGQTVTLRCDPISGHDNLYWYRRVMGKEIKFLLHFVKESKQDESGMPNNRFLAERTGGTYSTLKVQPAELEDSGVYFCASSQGGAEAFFGQGTRLTVV.

This clone was detected once. V gene TRBV5-5 combines with J gene TRBJ1-1; weak D call: TRBD1 (5 bases). The V and J ends lost 1 base and 5 bases respectively, with 9 bases between them. This CDR3 is built from 13 residues. Germline lookup yields CDR1 SGHKS and CDR2 YYEKEE (reference sequence). The CDR3: CASSLQGNTEAFF. CDR3 DNA sequence: TGTGCCAGCAGCTTGCAGGGAAATACTGAAGCTTTCTTT.

The rearrangement uses TRBV28 and TRBJ2-2, with a possible D match to TRBD2 (7 bases). Germline V CDR1 and CDR2: MDHEN, SYDVKM. V was clipped by 6 bases and J by 3 bases, with 14 bases between them. The CDR3 loop spans 15 amino acids. DNA of the CDR3: TGTGCCAGCAGAAGACAGGCGGGAGACACCGGGGAGCTGTTTTTT. Its protein is CASRRQAGDTGELFF.

This chain joins TRBV28 and TRBJ1-2, with TRBD1 matching 7 bases. The CDR3 contains 11 residues. Germline-derived CDR1 and CDR2 are MDHEN and SYDVKM. DNA for the CDR3: TGTGCTACAGGGGTTAACTATGGCTACACCTTC. This translates into CATGVNYGYTF.

This sequence joins TRBV10-3 and TRBJ2-1; tentative D call: TRBD2 (10 bases). V lost 7 bases and J 8 bases, leaving 30 bases between the germline ends. This CDR3 is built from 18 residues. Germline CDR1 reads ENHRY; CDR2 reads SYGVKD. The CDR3 loop is CAITAGTGSGRALDEQFF. Here the CDR3 DNA reads TGTGCCATCACCGCCGGGACAGGGAGCGGGAGGGCCCTAGATGAGCAGTTCTTC.

A word on this clone: Other DNA sequences in this specimen translate into the identical CDR3. The chain uses TRBV19 and TRBJ1-5, with D perhaps TRBD1 (5 bases). Looked up from germline, CDR1 is LNHDA and CDR2 is SQIVND (reference sequence). The CDR3 consists of 14 residues. Trimming took off 2 bases at V and 3 bases at J, with 8 bases between the two ends. The CDR3 loop reads CASSISGFNQPQHF. The CDR3 DNA sequence: TGTGCCAGTAGTATATCAGGGTTCAATCAGCCCCAGCATTTT. Supplemented by reference TRBV19 and TRBJ1-5, the full variable domain reads DGGITQSPKYLFRKEGQNVTLSCEQNLNHDAMYWYRQDPGQGLRLIYYSQIVNDFQKGDIAEGYSVSREKKESFPLTVTSAQKNPTAFYLCASSISGFNQPQHFGDGTRLSIL.

This clone appeared once. Other DNA sequences in the sample encode the same CDR3. The CDR3 region has the DNA TGTGCCAGTAGTAAAAGCGGAAGCCAAGAGACCCAGTACTTC. This translates into CASSKSGSQETQYF. The V and J genes are TRBV19 and TRBJ2-5, with D possibly TRBD2 on 5 matching bases. CDR3 size: 14 residues. The V end was cut by 4 bases, the J end by 1 base, with 10 bases between. The germline gives CDR1 LNHDA, CDR2 SQIVND (reference sequence). Full variable domain (missing parts from reference TRBV19 and TRBJ2-5): DGGITQSPKYLFRKEGQNVTLSCEQNLNHDAMYWYRQDPGQGLRLIYYSQIVNDFQKGDIAEGYSVSREKKESFPLTVTSAQKNPTAFYLCASSKSGSQETQYFGPGTRLLVL.

The V call is TRBV27, the J call TRBJ2-1; 11 bases line up with TRBD2. V lost 3 bases, J lost 7 bases, and 2 bases stayed unmatched. Germline assignment: CDR1 MNHEY and CDR2 SMNVEV (reference sequence). The CDR3 has 14 residues. DNA of the CDR3: TGTGCCAGCAGTTTGGTAGCGGGAGGGAATGAGCAGTTCTTC. Its translation is CASSLVAGGNEQFF.

V and J are TRBV27 and TRBJ1-2; D gene uncertain. V was shortened by 6 bases and J by 7 bases, with 18 bases between the two germline ends. The CDR3 contains 14 residues. Germline CDR1 and CDR2: MNHEY and SMNVEV (reference sequence). The CDR3 spells CASSPRDTRAGYTF. The CDR3 DNA reads as TGTGCCAGCAGCCCCAGAGACACCCGAGCTGGCTACACCTTC.

The chain uses TRBV9 and TRBJ2-1, with 13 bases aligning to TRBD2. Germline loops: CDR1 SGDLS, CDR2 YYNGEE. The trim removed 4 bases at V and 4 bases at J, leaving 5 bases unmatched. This CDR3 spans 16 amino acids. The CDR3 region has the DNA TGTGCCAGCAGCCTCCGACTAGCGGGGGGATACAATGAGCAGTTCTTC. Its translation is CASSLRLAGGYNEQFF.

The chain uses TRBV7-2 and TRBJ2-5; TRBD2 matches 13 bases. Germline assignment: CDR1 SGHTA and CDR2 FQGNSA. This CDR3 contains 16 residues. V lost 4 bases and J lost 4; bases outside the gene matches: 6. The CDR3 DNA is TGTGCCAGCAGCTCAGGACTAGCGGGAGCGGGAGAGACCCAGTACTTC. This translates into CASSSGLAGAGETQYF.

This rearrangement joins TRBV10-3 to TRBJ1-2; 9 bases fit TRBD1. Unmatched junction bases numbered 6, after V lost 2 bases and J lost 5 bases. The V gene's germline CDR1 is ENHRY and CDR2 SYGVKD. The CDR3 has 15 residues. CDR3 DNA sequence: TGTGCCATCAGTGAGCGTGGGACAGGGCTGTATGGCTACACCTTC. Amino acid sequence: CAISERGTGLYGYTF.

Of note for this clone: Germline is not matched at one junction end, which may reflect a read error. CDR3 nucleotide sequence: TGCGCCAGCAGCCTGGGACAGGGGGCGCGAACACTGTCTTTT. Its protein product is CASSLGQGARTLSF. V gene TRBV5-1 combines with J gene TRBJ1-4; the match to TRBD1 covers 12 bases. The CDR3 length is 14 residues. Per the germline V gene, CDR1 is SGHRS and CDR2 is YFSETQ.

V is TRBV20-1 and J is TRBJ2-3; 9 bases are shared with TRBD2. The CDR3 loop spans 16 amino acids. CDR1 DFQATT and CDR2 SNEGSKA come from the germline V gene (reference sequence). Trimming cost V 3 bases and J 1 base; bases outside gene matches: 8. This CDR3 is CSASPIAGARTDTQYF. The CDR3 nucleotides are TGCAGTGCTAGTCCCATAGCGGGGGCCCGCACAGATACGCAGTATTTT.

This chain links TRBV7-9 with TRBJ1-4; 7 bases match TRBD1. The germline gives CDR1 SEHNR, CDR2 FQNEAQ (reference sequence). With V trimmed by 7 bases and J by 5 bases, 4 bases remained unmatched. The CDR3 is 13 residues long. CDR3 amino acids: CASTPRGNEKLFF. The CDR3 coding sequence is TGTGCCAGCACCCCCAGGGGGAATGAAAAACTGTTTTTT.

V and J are TRBV5-1 and TRBJ1-1; D perhaps matches TRBD1 (5 bases). Germline values: CDR1 SGHRS, CDR2 YFSETQ. V was cut by 0 bases and J by 0 bases, with 6 bases left in between. CDR3 size: 14 residues. CDR3 bases: TGCGCCAGCAGCTTGGTGGGGCTGAACACTGAAGCTTTCTTT. This encodes CASSLVGLNTEAFF.

V and J are TRBV10-1 and TRBJ1-2; no firm D call. The germline V gene encodes CDR1 WNHNN and CDR2 SYGVQD (reference sequence). The CDR3 length is 13 residues. V lost 10 bases and J 0 bases, leaving 12 bases between the germline ends. CDR3 protein: CAISTASNYGYTF. In DNA, the CDR3 is TGCGCCATTTCGACGGCCTCTAACTATGGCTACACCTTC.

This clone came up a few times. The chain has TRBV30 and TRBJ1-6, with no clear D. CDR1 and CDR2 from the germline V gene are GTSNPN and SVGIG (reference sequence). This CDR3 region has 13 residues. V shed 4 bases and J shed 6 bases, with 10 bases lying between them. The CDR3 protein is CAWNGSPNSPLHF. The CDR3 DNA reads as TGTGCCTGGAACGGATCCCCTAATTCACCCCTCCACTTT. Looking up the rest from reference TRBV30 and TRBJ1-6 gives the full variable domain: SQTIHQWPATLVQPVGSPLSLECTVEGTSNPNLYWYRQAAGRGLQLLFYSVGIGQISSEVPQNLSASRPQDRQFILSSKKLLLSDSGFYLCAWNGSPNSPLHFGNGTRLTVT.

This chain joins TRBV5-1 and TRBJ2-1; D tentatively fits TRBD1 or TRBD2 (5 bases each). V lost 0 bases and J 7 bases, leaving 8 bases between the germline ends. The V gene's germline CDR1 is SGHRS and CDR2 YFSETQ. The CDR3 consists of 13 residues. This chain's CDR3 is CASSLAEGNEQFF. As DNA, the CDR3 is TGCGCCAGCAGCTTGGCCGAGGGGAATGAGCAGTTCTTC.

The genes are TRBV28 and TRBJ2-6, with TRBD2 as a possible D gene (6 bases). The CDR3 is 13 residues long. The V end lost 8 bases, the J end lost 2 bases, and 7 bases lay between the germline ends. Per the germline V gene, CDR1 is MDHEN and CDR2 is SYDVKM. The CDR3 loop is CASGEAGANVLTF. Written as DNA, the CDR3 is TGTGCCAGCGGGGAGGCTGGGGCCAACGTCCTGACTTTC. Supplemented by reference TRBV28 and TRBJ2-6, the full variable domain reads DVKVTQSSRYLVKRTGEKVFLECVQDMDHENMFWYRQDPGLGLRLIYFSYDVKMKEKGDIPEGYSVSREKKERFSLILESASTNQTSMYLCASGEAGANVLTFGAGSRLTVL.

V gene TRBV18 combines with J gene TRBJ1-1, with 7 bases lining up with TRBD1. J was trimmed by 1 base and V by 2 bases; bases with no gene match: 7. The CDR3 extends over 16 amino acids. The germline CDR1 and CDR2 sequences are KGHSH and LQKENI. The chain's CDR3 is CASSPIGRGTNTEAFF. DNA of the CDR3: TGTGCCAGCTCACCAATCGGCAGGGGGACGAACACTGAAGCTTTCTTT.

The chain carries TRBV7-9 and TRBJ2-1; 7 bases agree with TRBD2. There are 15 residues in the CDR3. Trimming cost V 3 bases and J 5 bases; bases outside gene matches: 7. Germline V gene data show CDR1 as SEHNR and CDR2 as FQNEAQ (reference sequence). CDR3 coding DNA: TGTGCCAGCAGCTTCCGGGACTACCGAAACAATGAGCAGTTCTTC. Residues: CASSFRDYRNNEQFF. The full variable domain, its missing parts supplied by reference TRBV7-9 and TRBJ2-1, is DTGVSQNPRHKITKRGQNVTFRCDPISEHNRLYWYRQTLGQGPEFLTYFQNEAQLEKSRLLSDRFSAERPKGSFSTLEIQRTEQGDSAMYLCASSFRDYRNNEQFFGPGTRLTVL.

This clone occurred once. The chain couples TRBV2 to TRBJ1-1; TRBD1 aligns across 7 bases. This CDR3 is 15 amino acids long. Germline V gene lookup returns CDR1 SNHLY and CDR2 FYNNEI. J lost 1 base, V lost 5 bases, and 7 bases had no gene match. This CDR3 is CASSTKTGTNTEAFF. CDR3 DNA: TGTGCCAGCAGTACCAAGACAGGGACGAACACTGAAGCTTTCTTT.

CDR3 region: CASSDRTGGSSPLHF. CDR3 in DNA: TGCGCCAGCAGCGATCGGACAGGGGGCAGTTCACCCCTCCACTTT. The chain is built from TRBV5-1 and TRBJ1-6, with TRBD1 identical over 11 bases. CDR3 length: 15 residues. V lost 4 bases to trimming and J lost 9 bases; unmatched junction nucleotides: 6. Looked up from germline, CDR1 is SGHRS and CDR2 is YFSETQ.

The chain joins TRBV6-5 to TRBJ2-1; perhaps D is TRBD1 or TRBD2 (6 bases each). V lost 6 bases and J 5 bases, leaving 14 bases between the germline ends. The V gene's germline CDR1 is MNHEY and CDR2 SVGAGI. The CDR3 is 14 amino acids. CDR3 DNA sequence: TGTGCCAGCAGGGAGGGGGTTTCCGACAATGAGCAGTTCTTC. It encodes CASREGVSDNEQFF.

This chain links TRBV30 with TRBJ1-5; D remains ambiguous. With 2 bases removed from V and 3 bases from J, the gap between germline ends came to 14 bases. The CDR3 runs to 15 residues. In germline, CDR1 is GTSNPN, CDR2 SVGIG (reference sequence). This CDR3 reads CAWSPPGSNNQPQHF. As DNA, the CDR3 is TGTGCCTGGAGTCCCCCGGGCTCAAACAATCAGCCCCAGCATTTT. Supplemented by reference TRBV30 and TRBJ1-5, the full variable domain reads SQTIHQWPATLVQPVGSPLSLECTVEGTSNPNLYWYRQAAGRGLQLLFYSVGIGQISSEVPQNLSASRPQDRQFILSSKKLLLSDSGFYLCAWSPPGSNNQPQHFGDGTRLSIL.

The rearrangement uses TRBV7-9 and TRBJ1-5; 10 bases are a match to TRBD1. The CDR3 runs to 17 residues. J gave up 2 bases and V 5 bases, and 9 bases lay outside the gene matches. CDR1 and CDR2 (germline): SEHNR, FQNEAQ (reference sequence). The CDR3 region is CASSPGQGGSGNQPQHF. The CDR3 DNA is TGTGCCAGCAGCCCCGGACAGGGGGGGAGTGGCAATCAGCCCCAGCATTTT.

The genes are TRBV3-1 (or the pseudogene TRBV3-2) and TRBJ2-2; D remains unclear. The CDR3 loop spans 12 amino acids. Germline CDR1 and CDR2: LGHDT and YNNKEL (reference sequence). Trimming left V 3 bases short and J 6 bases short, with 5 bases between. This chain's CDR3 is CASSHLSGELFF. Here the CDR3 DNA reads TGTGCCAGCAGCCATTTATCCGGGGAGCTGTTTTTT.

V and J are TRBV11-3 and TRBJ2-2, with 7 bases matching TRBD1. The J segment lost 0 bases and the V segment lost 1 base, leaving 8 bases of the junction unmatched. The CDR3 extends over 18 amino acids. CDR1 and CDR2 (germline): SGHNT, YENEEA. The CDR3 DNA follows: TGTGCCAGCAGCTTAGGAGGGGGCGCATTCTCGAACACCGGGGAGCTGTTTTTT. It specifies CASSLGGGAFSNTGELFF. The variable domain in full, with the rest retrieved from reference TRBV11-3 and TRBJ2-2, is EAGVVQSPRYKIIEKKQPVAFWCNPISGHNTLYWYLQNLGQGPELLIRYENEEAVDDSQLPKDRFSAERLKGVDSTLKIQPAELGDSAVYLCASSLGGGAFSNTGELFFGEGSRLTVL.

The V gene is TRBV19, the J gene TRBJ1-5, with D maybe TRBD1 (5 bases). The V end lost 7 bases, the J end lost 6 bases, and 13 bases lay between the germline ends. From germline, CDR1 is LNHDA and CDR2 SQIVND (reference sequence). This CDR3 is 13 amino acids long. As DNA, the CDR3 is TGTGCCAGTACCCCACACAGGACTCAGCCCCAGCATTTT. Amino acid sequence: CASTPHRTQPQHF. Variable domain in full (rest from reference TRBV19 and TRBJ1-5): DGGITQSPKYLFRKEGQNVTLSCEQNLNHDAMYWYRQDPGQGLRLIYYSQIVNDFQKGDIAEGYSVSREKKESFPLTVTSAQKNPTAFYLCASTPHRTQPQHFGDGTRLSIL.

The V call is TRBV5-1, the J call TRBJ2-2, with D perhaps matching TRBD1 (5 bases). CDR1 SGHRS and CDR2 YFSETQ come from the germline V gene. The CDR3 consists of 16 residues. V was pared by 0 bases and J by 0 bases, with 9 bases between. The CDR3 DNA reads as TGCGCCAGCAGCTTGGTGGTGACAGCGAACACCGGGGAGCTGTTTTTT. Amino acid sequence: CASSLVVTANTGELFF.